This TCR beta chain comes out of a study of blood T cells in healthy people across ages. Overall study findings and caveats: More naive CD4+ cells and higher diversity marked long-lived donors relative to aged donors.

Per sample, extraction of total RNA gave at least 5 micrograms in every case. As for this clonotype: Its specificity is not known. This clone may be a read error of a much larger clone one base away.

V lost 5 bases and J lost 15, with 14 bases in between. Germline values: CDR1 SGHNT, CDR2 YENEEA. The CDR3 covers 11 residues. The second PCR ran 7 to 11 cycles with a sample-barcoded 5' primer and J-beta primers. Each sample provided no less than 2.5 million CDR3-containing paired-end reads. TCRdb recomputed calls from the 5' RACE reads with MiXCR, one row per CDR3 protein. The data contain hundreds of thousands of distinct CDR3 sequences, 35% to 45% of them singletons. Specimen: blood. This rearrangement joins TRBV11-3 to TRBJ2-1; D is perhaps TRBD1 or TRBD2 (7 bases each). The sequence derives from an older woman in good health. The CDR3 DNA is TGTGCCAGCAGCCAGGGGGAGGGTCGGTTCTTC. Translated, it gives CASSQGEGRFF.